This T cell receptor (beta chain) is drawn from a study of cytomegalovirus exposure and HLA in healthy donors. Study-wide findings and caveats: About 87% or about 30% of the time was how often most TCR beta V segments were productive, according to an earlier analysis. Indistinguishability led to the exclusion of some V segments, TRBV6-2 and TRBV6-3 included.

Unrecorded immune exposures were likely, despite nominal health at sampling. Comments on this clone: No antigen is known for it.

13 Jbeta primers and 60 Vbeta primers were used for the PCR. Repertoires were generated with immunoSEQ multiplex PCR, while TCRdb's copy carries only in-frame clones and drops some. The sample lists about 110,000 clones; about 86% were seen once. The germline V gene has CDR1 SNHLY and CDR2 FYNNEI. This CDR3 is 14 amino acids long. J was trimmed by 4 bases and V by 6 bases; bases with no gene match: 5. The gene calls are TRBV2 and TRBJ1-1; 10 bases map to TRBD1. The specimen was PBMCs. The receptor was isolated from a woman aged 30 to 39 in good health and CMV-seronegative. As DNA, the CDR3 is TGTGCCAGCAGGCCGGGACAGGGGAGCACTGAAGCTTTCTTT. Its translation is CASRPGQGSTEAFF.